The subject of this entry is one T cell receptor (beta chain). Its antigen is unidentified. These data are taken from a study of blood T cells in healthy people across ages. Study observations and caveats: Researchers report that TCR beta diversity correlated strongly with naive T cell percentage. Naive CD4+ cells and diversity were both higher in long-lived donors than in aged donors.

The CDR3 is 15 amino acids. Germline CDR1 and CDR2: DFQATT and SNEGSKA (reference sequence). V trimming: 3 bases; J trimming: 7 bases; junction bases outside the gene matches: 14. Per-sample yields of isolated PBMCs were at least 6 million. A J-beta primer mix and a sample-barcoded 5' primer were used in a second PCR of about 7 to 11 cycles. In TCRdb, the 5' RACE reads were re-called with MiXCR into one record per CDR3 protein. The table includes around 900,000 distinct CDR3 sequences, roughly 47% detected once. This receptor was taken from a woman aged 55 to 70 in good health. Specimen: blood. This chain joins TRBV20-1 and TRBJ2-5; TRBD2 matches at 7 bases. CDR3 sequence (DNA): TGCAGTGCTAGCCGGGGACTACCAGAGGAAGGGACCCAGTACTTC. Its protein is CSASRGLPEEGTQYF.